What follows are 5 T cell receptor beta chains derived from one specimen sequenced in a study of vaccination and CD4 T cells after COVID-19. The antigens these receptors bind are not known. Described treatment: roughly 10-day PBMC culture with coronavirus spike peptide pools or control peptides (ViraFEST assay). Sequenced with the Oncomine TCR Beta short-read assay was DNA taken from cultured CD4+ T cells. One entry per CDR3 protein results from TCRdb running MiXCR on the PCR reads. Counted here are a few thousand distinct CDR3 sequences, around 33% occurring once; the ten biggest clones make up 56%. The sequenced sample was CD4+ T cells from blood, cultured in vitro, obtained after SARS-CoV-2 vaccination. These receptors were taken from a human donor who had recovered from COVID-19.

This chain links TRBV30 with TRBJ2-7; 8 positions agree with TRBD1. V lost 2 bases, J lost 2 bases, and 5 bases stayed unmatched. The CDR3 extends over 14 amino acids. The germline gives CDR1 GTSNPN, CDR2 SVGIG (reference sequence). The CDR3: CAWSLGGQAYEQYF. The CDR3 coding sequence is TGTGCCTGGAGTTTAGGGGGACAGGCCTACGAGCAGTACTTC.

The V call is TRBV20-1, the J call TRBJ2-3; D uncertain. This CDR3 has 17 residues. Trimming removed 3 bases at V and 3 bases at J, with 22 bases between. The germline CDR1 and CDR2 sequences are DFQATT and SNEGSKA (reference sequence). CDR3 residues: CSASYRVKGHWTDTQYF. The CDR3 nucleotides are TGCAGTGCTAGTTATCGTGTTAAAGGGCATTGGACAGATACGCAGTATTTT.

The V gene is TRBV5-1, the J gene TRBJ2-1; D possibly corresponds to TRBD1 (6 bases). V lost 2 bases and J lost 6, with 15 bases in between. Germline CDR1 is SGHRS and CDR2 is YFSETQ. The CDR3 spans 15 residues. The DNA of the CDR3 is TGCGCCAGCAGCTTTGATGGACAGATGCCCAATGAGCAGTTCTTC. Protein sequence: CASSFDGQMPNEQFF.

The J gene is TRBJ2-1, the V gene TRBV6-1, with TRBD2 matching over 11 bases. V was clipped by 6 bases and J by 8 bases; unmatched bases: 6. The CDR3 is 14 residues long. The germline CDR1 and CDR2 sequences are MNHNS and SASEGT. The CDR3 DNA sequence: TGTGCCAGCAGCGTAGCGGGGGGGCAGGATGAGCAGTTCTTC. Amino acids: CASSVAGGQDEQFF.

V is TRBV6-5 and J is TRBJ2-1; the D is unclear. The germline V gene encodes CDR1 MNHEY and CDR2 SVGAGI. V lost 2 bases and J 7 bases, leaving 6 bases between the germline ends. This CDR3 has 12 residues. The CDR3 sequence: CASSYVGNEQFF. The CDR3 bases are TGTGCCAGCAGTTACGTCGGGAATGAGCAGTTCTTC.